These T cell receptor beta chains were read from a single sample in a study of blood T cells in healthy people across ages. TCRdb re-called the 5' RACE reads through MiXCR, storing one row per CDR3 protein. The sample has approximately 760,000 distinct CDR3 sequences; 25% are singletons. In addition, the sample was reused for a study of T cells of mothers and their children.

The sequencing sample was made of blood. These receptors came from a boy under 18 in good health. Each CDR3 is given with its conserved first and last residue. A D gene is named only where the DNA matches it firmly. Clone sizes are given selectively: once, few, many, or a class where the clone is expanded.

D gene: -
J gene: TRBJ1-1
CDR3 length: 15
V gene: TRBV6-2/TRBV6-3
clone size: few
CDR3 protein: CASSYEGAGYTEAFF
CDR3 DNA: TGTGCCAGCAGTTACGAGGGCGCCGGATATACTGAAGCTTTCTTT

D gene: -
J gene: TRBJ1-6
CDR3 length: 19
V gene: TRBV4-1
clone size: -
CDR3 protein: CASSQSGLTGPLYNSPLHF
CDR3 DNA: TGCGCCAGCAGCCAATCTGGATTGACAGGACCCCTCTATAATTCACCCCTCCACTTT

D gene: TRBD1
J gene: TRBJ1-1
CDR3 length: 15
V gene: TRBV11-2
clone size: few
CDR3 protein: CASSFTTGRNTEAFF
CDR3 DNA: TGTGCCAGCAGCTTCACGACAGGGAGGAACACTGAAGCTTTCTTT

D gene: TRBD2
J gene: TRBJ2-1
CDR3 length: 20
V gene: TRBV28
clone size: few
CDR3 protein: CASSGGLAGGVRWSYNEQFF
CDR3 DNA: TGTGCCAGCAGTGGGGGACTAGCGGGAGGAGTAAGATGGTCCTACAATGAGCAGTTCTTC

D gene: -
J gene: TRBJ2-1
CDR3 length: 14
V gene: TRBV27
clone size: -
CDR3 protein: CASSLGDGYNEQFF
CDR3 DNA: TGTGCCAGCAGTTTGGGGGACGGCTACAATGAGCAGTTCTTC

D gene: TRBD1
J gene: TRBJ2-2
CDR3 length: 14
V gene: TRBV5-1
clone size: -
CDR3 protein: CASSSDRDTGELFF
CDR3 DNA: TGCGCCAGCAGCTCCGACAGGGACACCGGGGAGCTGTTTTTT

D gene: -
J gene: TRBJ2-1
CDR3 length: 15
V gene: TRBV20-1
clone size: few
CDR3 protein: CSAQGRGGRYNVQFF
CDR3 DNA: TGCAGTGCCCAGGGGAGGGGGGGCCGCTACAATGTGCAGTTCTTC

D gene: TRBD2
J gene: TRBJ2-2
CDR3 length: 17
V gene: TRBV6-2/TRBV6-3
clone size: few
CDR3 protein: CASSPLSGRANTGELFF
CDR3 DNA: TGTGCCAGCAGTCCCTTAAGCGGGAGGGCGAACACCGGGGAGCTGTTTTTT

D gene: TRBD2
J gene: TRBJ2-3
CDR3 length: 17
V gene: TRBV20-1
clone size: few
CDR3 protein: CSARDLWLAGGSDTQYF
CDR3 DNA: TGCAGTGCTAGAGATCTCTGGCTAGCGGGGGGTTCAGATACGCAGTATTTT

D gene: -
J gene: TRBJ2-3
CDR3 length: 14
V gene: TRBV4-1
clone size: few
CDR3 protein: CASSQENSPDTQYF
CDR3 DNA: TGCGCCAGCAGCCAAGAAAATAGCCCCGATACGCAGTATTTT